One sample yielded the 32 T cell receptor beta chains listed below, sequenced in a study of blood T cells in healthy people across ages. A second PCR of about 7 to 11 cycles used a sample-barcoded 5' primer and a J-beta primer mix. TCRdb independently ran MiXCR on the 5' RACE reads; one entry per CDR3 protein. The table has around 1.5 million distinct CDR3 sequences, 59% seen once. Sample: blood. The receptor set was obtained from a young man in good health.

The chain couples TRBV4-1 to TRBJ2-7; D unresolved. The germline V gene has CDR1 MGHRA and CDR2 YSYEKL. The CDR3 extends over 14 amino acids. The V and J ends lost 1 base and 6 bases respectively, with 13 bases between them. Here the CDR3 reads CASSQGAEPIEQYF. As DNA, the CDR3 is TGCGCCAGCAGCCAAGGGGCAGAACCGATCGAGCAGTACTTC.

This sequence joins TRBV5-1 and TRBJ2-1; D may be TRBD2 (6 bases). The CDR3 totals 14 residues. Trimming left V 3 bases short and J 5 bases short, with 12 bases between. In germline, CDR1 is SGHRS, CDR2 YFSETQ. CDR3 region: CASSSGGGNNEQFF. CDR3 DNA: TGCGCCAGCAGCTCTGGCGGCGGGAACAATGAGCAGTTCTTC. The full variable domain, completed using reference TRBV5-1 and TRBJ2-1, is KAGVTQTPRYLIKTRGQQVTLSCSPISGHRSVSWYQQTPGQGLQFLFEYFSETQRNKGNFPGRFSGRQFSNSRSEMNVSTLELGDSALYLCASSSGGGNNEQFFGPGTRLTVL.

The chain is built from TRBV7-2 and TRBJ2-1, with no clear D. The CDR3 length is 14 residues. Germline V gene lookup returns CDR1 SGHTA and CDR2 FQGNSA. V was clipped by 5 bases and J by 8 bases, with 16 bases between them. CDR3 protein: CASSESPRNYEQFF. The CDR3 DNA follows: TGTGCCAGCAGCGAAAGCCCGAGGAACTATGAGCAGTTCTTC.

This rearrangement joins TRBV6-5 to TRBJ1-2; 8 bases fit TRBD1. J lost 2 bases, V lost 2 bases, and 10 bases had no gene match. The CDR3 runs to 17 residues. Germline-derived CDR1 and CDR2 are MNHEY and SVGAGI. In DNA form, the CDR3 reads TGTGCCAGCAGTTACCTTGGGGGGAGACAGGGGAACTATGGCTACACCTTC. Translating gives CASSYLGGRQGNYGYTF.

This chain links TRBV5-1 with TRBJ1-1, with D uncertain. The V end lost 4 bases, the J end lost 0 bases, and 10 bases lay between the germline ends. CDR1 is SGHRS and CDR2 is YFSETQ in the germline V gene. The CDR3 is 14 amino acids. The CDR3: CASSHTPMNTEAFF. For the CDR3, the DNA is TGCGCCAGCAGCCACACCCCAATGAACACTGAAGCTTTCTTT. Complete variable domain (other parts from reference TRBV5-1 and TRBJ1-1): KAGVTQTPRYLIKTRGQQVTLSCSPISGHRSVSWYQQTPGQGLQFLFEYFSETQRNKGNFPGRFSGRQFSNSRSEMNVSTLELGDSALYLCASSHTPMNTEAFFGQGTRLTVV.

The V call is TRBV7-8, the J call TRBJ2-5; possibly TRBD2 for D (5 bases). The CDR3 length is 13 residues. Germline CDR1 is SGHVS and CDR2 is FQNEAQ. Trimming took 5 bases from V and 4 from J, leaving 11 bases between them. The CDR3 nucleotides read TGTGCCAGCAGCGCTCCAGAGGGAGAGACCCAGTACTTC. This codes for CASSAPEGETQYF.

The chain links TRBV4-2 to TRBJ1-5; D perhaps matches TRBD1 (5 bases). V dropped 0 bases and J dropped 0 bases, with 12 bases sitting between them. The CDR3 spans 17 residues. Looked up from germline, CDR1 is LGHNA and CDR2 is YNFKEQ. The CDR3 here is CASSQDLGLFSNQPQHF. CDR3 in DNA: TGTGCCAGCAGCCAAGATTTGGGACTTTTTAGCAATCAGCCCCAGCATTTT.

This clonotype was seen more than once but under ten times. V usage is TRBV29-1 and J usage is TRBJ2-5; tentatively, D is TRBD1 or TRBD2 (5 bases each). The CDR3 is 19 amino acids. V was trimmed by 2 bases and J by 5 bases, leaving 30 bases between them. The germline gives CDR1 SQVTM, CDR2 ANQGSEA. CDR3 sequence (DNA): TGCAGCGTTGAACACCTAGAGGGACGAGAGACGTTCTATAAGGAGACCCAGTACTTC. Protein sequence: CSVEHLEGRETFYKETQYF.

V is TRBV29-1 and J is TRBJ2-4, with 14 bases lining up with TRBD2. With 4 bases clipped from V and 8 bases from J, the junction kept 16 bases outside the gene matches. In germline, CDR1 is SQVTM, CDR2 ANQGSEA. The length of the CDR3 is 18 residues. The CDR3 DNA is TGCAGCGTTGTCGGGACTAGCGGGAGTCCCGGATACCGTGACATTCAGTACTTC. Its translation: CSVVGTSGSPGYRDIQYF.

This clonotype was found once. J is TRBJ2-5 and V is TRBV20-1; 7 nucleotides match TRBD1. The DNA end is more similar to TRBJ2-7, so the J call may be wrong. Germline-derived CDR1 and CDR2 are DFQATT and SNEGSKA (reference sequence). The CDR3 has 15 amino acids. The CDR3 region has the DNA TGCAGTGCTGACACGGGACAGAGGACTTTTGACGAGCAGTACTTC. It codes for CSADTGQRTFDEQYF.

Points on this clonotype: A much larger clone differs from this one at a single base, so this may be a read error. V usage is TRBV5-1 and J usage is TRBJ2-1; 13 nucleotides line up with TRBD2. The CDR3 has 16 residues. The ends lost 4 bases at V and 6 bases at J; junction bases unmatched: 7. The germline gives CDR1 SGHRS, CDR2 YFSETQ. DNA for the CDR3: TGCGCCAGCAGCCCCCAGGGACTAGCGGGGATCAATGAGCAGTTCTTC. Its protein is CASSPQGLAGINEQFF.

The CDR3 DNA reads as TGCGCCAGCAGCCAAGACGTAGGACAGGCCGTTGCGGCCCTCCACTTT. Its translation is CASSQDVGQAVAALHF. V usage is TRBV4-3 and J usage is TRBJ1-6; 7 nucleotides match TRBD1. CDR1 and CDR2 (germline): LGHNA, YSLEER. The V segment lost 0 bases and the J segment 14 bases; nucleotides outside the gene matches: 13. This CDR3 region has 16 residues.

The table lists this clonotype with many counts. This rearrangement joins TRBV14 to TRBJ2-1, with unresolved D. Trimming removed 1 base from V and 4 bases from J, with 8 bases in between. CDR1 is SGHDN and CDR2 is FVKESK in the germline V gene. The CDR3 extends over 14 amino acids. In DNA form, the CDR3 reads TGTGCCAGCAGCCAAGGGACCGATTACAATGAGCAGTTCTTC. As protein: CASSQGTDYNEQFF.

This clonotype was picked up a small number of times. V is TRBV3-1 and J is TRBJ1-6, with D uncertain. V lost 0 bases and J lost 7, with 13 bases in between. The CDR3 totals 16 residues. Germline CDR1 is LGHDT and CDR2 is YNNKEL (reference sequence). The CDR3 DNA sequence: TGTGCCAGCAGCCAAGACCTCGCGGGTAGAAATTCACCCCTCCACTTT. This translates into CASSQDLAGRNSPLHF.

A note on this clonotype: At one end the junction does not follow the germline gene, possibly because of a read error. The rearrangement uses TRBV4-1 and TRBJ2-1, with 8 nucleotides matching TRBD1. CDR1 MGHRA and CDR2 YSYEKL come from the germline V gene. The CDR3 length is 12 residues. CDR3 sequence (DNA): TGTGCCAGCAGCCAGGGGGCAAATGAGCAGTTCTTC. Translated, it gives CASSQGANEQFF.

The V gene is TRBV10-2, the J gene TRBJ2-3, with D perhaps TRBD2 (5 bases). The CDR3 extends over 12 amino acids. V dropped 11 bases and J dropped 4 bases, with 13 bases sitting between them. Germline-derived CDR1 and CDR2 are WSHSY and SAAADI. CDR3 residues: CAAGGGPDTQYF. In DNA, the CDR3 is TGCGCCGCGGGCGGCGGGCCAGATACGCAGTATTTT.

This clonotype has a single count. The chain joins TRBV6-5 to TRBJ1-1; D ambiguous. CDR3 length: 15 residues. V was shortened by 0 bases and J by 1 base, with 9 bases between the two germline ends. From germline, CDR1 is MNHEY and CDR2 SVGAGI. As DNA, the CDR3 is TGTGCCAGCAGTTACTCGAGTACTGGGAACACTGAAGCTTTCTTT. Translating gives CASSYSSTGNTEAFF.

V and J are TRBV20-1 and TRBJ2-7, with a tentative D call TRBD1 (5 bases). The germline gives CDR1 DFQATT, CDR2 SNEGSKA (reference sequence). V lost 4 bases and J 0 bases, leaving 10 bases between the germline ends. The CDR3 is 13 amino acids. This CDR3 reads CSATTGDSYEQYF. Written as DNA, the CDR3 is TGCAGTGCTACCACAGGTGACTCCTACGAGCAGTACTTC.

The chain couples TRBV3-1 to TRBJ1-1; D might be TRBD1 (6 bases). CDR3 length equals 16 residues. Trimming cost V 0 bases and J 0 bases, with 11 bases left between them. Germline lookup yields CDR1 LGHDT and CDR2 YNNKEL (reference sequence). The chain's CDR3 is CASSQDGQPLNTEAFF. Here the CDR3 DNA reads TGTGCCAGCAGCCAAGACGGACAGCCTTTGAACACTGAAGCTTTCTTT. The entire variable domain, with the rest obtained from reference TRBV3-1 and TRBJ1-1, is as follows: DTAVSQTPKYLVTQMGNDKSIKCEQNLGHDTMYWYKQDSKKFLKIMFSYNNKELIINETVPNRFSPKSPDKAHLNLHINSLELGDSAVYFCASSQDGQPLNTEAFFGQGTRLTVV.

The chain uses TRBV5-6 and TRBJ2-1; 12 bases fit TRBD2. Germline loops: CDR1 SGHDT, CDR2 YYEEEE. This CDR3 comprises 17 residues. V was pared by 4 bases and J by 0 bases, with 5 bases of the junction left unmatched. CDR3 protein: CASSTGLAGSSYNEQFF. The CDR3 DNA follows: TGTGCCAGCAGCACCGGACTAGCGGGGAGCTCCTACAATGAGCAGTTCTTC.

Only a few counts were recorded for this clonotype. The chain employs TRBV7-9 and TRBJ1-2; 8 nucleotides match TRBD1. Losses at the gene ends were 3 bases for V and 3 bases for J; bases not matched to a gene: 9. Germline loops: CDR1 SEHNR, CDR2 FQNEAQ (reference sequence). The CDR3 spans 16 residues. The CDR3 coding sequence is TGTGCCAGCAGCTTCGAAAGGGACAGGTTGCACTATGGCTACACCTTC. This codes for CASSFERDRLHYGYTF.

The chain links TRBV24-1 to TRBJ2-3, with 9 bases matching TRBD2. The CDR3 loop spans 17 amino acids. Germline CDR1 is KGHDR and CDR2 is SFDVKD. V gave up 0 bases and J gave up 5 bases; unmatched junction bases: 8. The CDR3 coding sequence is TGTGCCACCAGTGATTTGCAAAGCGGGGGGCCCGTAGATACGCAGTATTTT. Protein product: CATSDLQSGGPVDTQYF.

The CDR3 region is CASSVERDSYNEQFF. For the CDR3, the DNA is TGTGCCAGCAGCGTAGAGAGGGACTCCTACAATGAGCAGTTCTTC. This chain joins TRBV9 and TRBJ2-1; possible D gene TRBD2, 5 bases. The CDR3 loop spans 15 amino acids. V lost 0 bases and J 0 bases, leaving 7 bases between the germline ends. Germline CDR1 and CDR2: SGDLS and YYNGEE.

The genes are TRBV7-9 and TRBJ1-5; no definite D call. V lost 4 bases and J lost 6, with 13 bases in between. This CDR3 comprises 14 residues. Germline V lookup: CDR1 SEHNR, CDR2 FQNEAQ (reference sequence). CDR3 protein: CASSYQGSSQPQHF. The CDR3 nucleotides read TGTGCCAGCAGCTACCAAGGGAGTAGTCAGCCCCAGCATTTT.

The CDR3 nucleotides are TGTGCCAGCAGTGAACCTTCAGAGGCAGCGACTGAAGCTTTCTTT. Translating it yields CASSEPSEAATEAFF. The V and J genes are TRBV2 and TRBJ1-1, with D unclear. Germline V gene lookup returns CDR1 SNHLY and CDR2 FYNNEI. The CDR3 runs to 15 residues. V was pared by 2 bases and J by 5 bases, with 15 bases between.

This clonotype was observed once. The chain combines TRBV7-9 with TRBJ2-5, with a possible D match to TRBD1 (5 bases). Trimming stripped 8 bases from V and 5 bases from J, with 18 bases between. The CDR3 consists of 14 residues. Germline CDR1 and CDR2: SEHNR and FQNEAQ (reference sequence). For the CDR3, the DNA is TGTGCCAGCTCATCCGCAGGGTGGATGGAGACCCAGTACTTC. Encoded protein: CASSSAGWMETQYF. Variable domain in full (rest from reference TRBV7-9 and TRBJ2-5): DTGVSQNPRHKITKRGQNVTFRCDPISEHNRLYWYRQTLGQGPEFLTYFQNEAQLEKSRLLSDRFSAERPKGSFSTLEIQRTEQGDSAMYLCASSSAGWMETQYFGPGTRLLVL.

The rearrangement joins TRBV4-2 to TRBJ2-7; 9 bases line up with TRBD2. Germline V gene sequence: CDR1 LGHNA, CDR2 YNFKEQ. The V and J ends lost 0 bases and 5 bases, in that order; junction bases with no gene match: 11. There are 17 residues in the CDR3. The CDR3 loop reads CASSQDTQRGVHHEQYF. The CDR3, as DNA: TGTGCCAGCAGCCAAGATACCCAGCGGGGGGTCCACCACGAGCAGTACTTC.

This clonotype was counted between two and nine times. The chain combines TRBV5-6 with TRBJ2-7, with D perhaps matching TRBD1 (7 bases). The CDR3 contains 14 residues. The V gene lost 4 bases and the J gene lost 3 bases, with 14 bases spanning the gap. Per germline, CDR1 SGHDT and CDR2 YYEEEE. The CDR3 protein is CASSDDREVYEQYF. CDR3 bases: TGTGCCAGCAGCGACGACAGGGAGGTCTACGAGCAGTACTTC.

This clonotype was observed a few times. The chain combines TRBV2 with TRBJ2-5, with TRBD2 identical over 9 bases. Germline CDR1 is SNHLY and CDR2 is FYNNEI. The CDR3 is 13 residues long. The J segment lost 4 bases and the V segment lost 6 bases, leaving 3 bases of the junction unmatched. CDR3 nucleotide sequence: TGTGCCAGCAGCGGACTAGCGAGAGAGACCCAGTACTTC. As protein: CASSGLARETQYF.

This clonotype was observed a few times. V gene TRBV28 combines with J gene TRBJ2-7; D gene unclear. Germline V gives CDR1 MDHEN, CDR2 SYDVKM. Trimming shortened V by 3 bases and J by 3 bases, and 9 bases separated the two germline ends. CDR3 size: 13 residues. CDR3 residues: CASSLLTYYEQYF. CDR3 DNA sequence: TGTGCCAGCAGTTTGCTTACGTACTACGAGCAGTACTTC.

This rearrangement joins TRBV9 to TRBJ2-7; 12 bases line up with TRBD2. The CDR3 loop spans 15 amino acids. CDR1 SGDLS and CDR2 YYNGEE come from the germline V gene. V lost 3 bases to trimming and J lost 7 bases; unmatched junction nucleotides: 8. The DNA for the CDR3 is TGTGCCAGCAGCGCCCCCGGGACTAGCGGGCTTGAGCAGTACTTC. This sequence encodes CASSAPGTSGLEQYF.

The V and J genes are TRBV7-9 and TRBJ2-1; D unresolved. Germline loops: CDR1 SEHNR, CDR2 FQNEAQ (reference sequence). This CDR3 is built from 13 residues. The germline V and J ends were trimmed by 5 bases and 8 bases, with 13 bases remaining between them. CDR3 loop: CASSATLGHEQFF. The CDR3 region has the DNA TGTGCCAGCAGCGCGACACTCGGGCATGAGCAGTTCTTC.